This TCR beta chain derives from a study of blood T cell repertoires in COVID-19. Study-level information: The study drew acute and convalescent COVID-19 samples from the United States, Italy and Spain. PBMCs, B-cell-depleted T cells, or T cells provided the cDNA or gDNA that made up the material.

This clone came up once. As processed by the authors: Amplification of reference gene primers was used by the study to estimate nucleated cell counts. Sequencing was performed with immunoSEQ multiplex PCR; in TCRdb, only in-frame clones are kept and a portion is missing. V and J calls plus clone size are reproduced from that table; the DNA served to infer D and trimming. Of under 60,000 clones detected, about 85% appear once; the ten largest clones hold about a tenth. V was trimmed by 1 base and J by 0 bases, leaving 11 bases between them. This CDR3 is built from 16 residues. Germline V gives CDR1 SGHRS, CDR2 YFSETQ.

This rearrangement joins TRBV5-1 to TRBJ2-4; tentatively, D is TRBD1 (5 bases). The sequenced sample was peripheral blood. The receptor comes from a human donor in a cohort sampled during active COVID-19. The CDR3 sequence is CASSLLGELAKNIQYF. CDR3 bases: TGCGCCAGCAGCTTGTTAGGGGAACTAGCCAAAAACATTCAGTACTTC.